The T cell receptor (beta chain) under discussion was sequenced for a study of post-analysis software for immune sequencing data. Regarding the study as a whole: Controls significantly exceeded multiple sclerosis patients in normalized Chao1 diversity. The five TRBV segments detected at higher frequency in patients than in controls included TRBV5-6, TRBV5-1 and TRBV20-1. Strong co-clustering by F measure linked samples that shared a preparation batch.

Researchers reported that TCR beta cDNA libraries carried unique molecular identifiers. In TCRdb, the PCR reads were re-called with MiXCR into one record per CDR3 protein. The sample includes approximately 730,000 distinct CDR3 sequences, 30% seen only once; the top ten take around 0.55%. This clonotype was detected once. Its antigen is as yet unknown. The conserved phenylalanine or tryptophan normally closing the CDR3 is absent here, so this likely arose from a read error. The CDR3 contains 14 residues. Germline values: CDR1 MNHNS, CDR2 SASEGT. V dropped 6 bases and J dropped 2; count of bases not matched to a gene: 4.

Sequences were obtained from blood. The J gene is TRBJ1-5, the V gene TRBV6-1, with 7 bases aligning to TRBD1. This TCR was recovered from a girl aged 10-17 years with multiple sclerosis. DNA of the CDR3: TGTGCCAGCAGCTACGACAGGGGCAATCAGCCCCAGCATTCT. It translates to CASSYDRGNQPQHS.